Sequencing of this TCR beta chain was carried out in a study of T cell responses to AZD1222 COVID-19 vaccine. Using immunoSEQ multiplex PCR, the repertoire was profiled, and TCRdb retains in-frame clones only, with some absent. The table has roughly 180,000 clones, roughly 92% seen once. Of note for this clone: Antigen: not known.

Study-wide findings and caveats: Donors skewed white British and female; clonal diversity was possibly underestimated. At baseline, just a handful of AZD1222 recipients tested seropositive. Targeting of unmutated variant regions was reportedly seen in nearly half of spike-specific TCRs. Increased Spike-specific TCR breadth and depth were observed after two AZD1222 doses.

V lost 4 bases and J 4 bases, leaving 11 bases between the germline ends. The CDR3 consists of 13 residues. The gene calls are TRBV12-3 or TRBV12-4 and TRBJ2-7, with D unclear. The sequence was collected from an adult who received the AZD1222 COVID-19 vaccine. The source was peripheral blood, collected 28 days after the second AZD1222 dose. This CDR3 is CASSSRLWYEQYF. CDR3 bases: TGTGCCAGCAGTTCCCGGTTGTGGTACGAGCAGTACTTC.